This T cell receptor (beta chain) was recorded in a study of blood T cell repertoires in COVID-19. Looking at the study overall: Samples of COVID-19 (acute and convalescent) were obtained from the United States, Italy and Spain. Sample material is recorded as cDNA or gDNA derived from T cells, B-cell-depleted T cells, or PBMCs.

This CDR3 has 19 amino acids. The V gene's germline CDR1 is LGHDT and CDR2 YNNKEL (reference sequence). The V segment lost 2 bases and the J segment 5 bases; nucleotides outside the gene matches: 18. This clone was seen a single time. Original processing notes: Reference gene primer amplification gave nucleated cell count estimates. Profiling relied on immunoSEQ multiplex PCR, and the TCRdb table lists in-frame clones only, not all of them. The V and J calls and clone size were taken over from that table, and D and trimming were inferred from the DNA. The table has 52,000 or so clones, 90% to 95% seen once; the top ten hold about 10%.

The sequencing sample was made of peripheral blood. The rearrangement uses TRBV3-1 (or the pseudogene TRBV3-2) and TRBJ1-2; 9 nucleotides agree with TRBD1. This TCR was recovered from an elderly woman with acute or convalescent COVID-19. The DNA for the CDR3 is TGTGCCAGCAGCCAACAAAAGGGGACAGGGTCTATTTTGGGGTATGGCTACACCTTC. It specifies CASSQQKGTGSILGYGYTF.